This T cell receptor beta chain is drawn from a study of OX40 agonist ivuxolimab in advanced cancers. Context from the whole study: Ivuxolimab was an agonistic, fully human IgG2 monoclonal antibody directed against OX40 (CD134), a costimulatory receptor. Intravenous ivuxolimab was administered to patients every 2 weeks at six dose levels: 0.01, 0.1, 0.3, 1.5, 3 and 10 mg/kg. Among the 52 dose-escalation patients, some 19 had hepatocellular carcinoma, roughly 15 melanoma, 9 renal cell carcinoma and 9 head and neck cancer. In the dose-escalation cohort, approximately 83% of patients were male, and the mean age was around 65 years with a range of about 20 to 79. Patients were allowed to have had prior anti-PD-1, anti-PD-L1 or anti-CTLA-4 therapy, and around two fifths of the dose-escalation patients had been treated with checkpoint inhibitors. Partial responses occurred in three dose-escalation patients: two with cutaneous melanoma and one with hepatocellular carcinoma. Peripheral TCRbeta sequencing aimed to test whether ivuxolimab altered TCR sequence diversity and caused clonal T-cell expansion. The paper reports the monotherapy dose-escalation portion (N of about 52 patients) of the phase I ivuxolimab trial. Beyond this particular receptor, the publication reports: After ivuxolimab, more expanded clones were found on average in CD8+ T cells than in CD4+ T cells. Which antigens the clonally expanded peripheral T cells were specific for was not determined. Low levels of normalized T-cell clonal expansion were also shown by some nonresponding patients. At doses of 0.1 to 3.0 mg/kg, clonal expansion of both CD4+ and CD8+ blood T cells was observed from baseline to week 6. In the 0.1-3.0 mg/kg groups, partial responders were among the patients with the lowest normalized peripheral clonal expansion, particularly in CD8+ T cells.

Ends trimmed: V by 4 bases, J by 9 bases; bases unmatched to a gene: 10. The CDR3 goes from the cysteine to the phenylalanine over 14 residues. Only the CDR3 DNA stays, 42 bases, in frame from base 1. Via the germline V gene, CDR1 is SGHRS and CDR2 YFSETQ. On this clone: The antigen it recognizes is unknown. The record has no base qualities; no much larger clone is one base away.

Genomic DNA was extracted from sorted cells for sequencing of the TCRbeta CDR3 region. TCRbeta CDR3 regions were sequenced using the immunoSEQ Assay. Sourced from immuneACCESS, this table was stored by TCRdb with only in-frame sequences that have V and J called. A share of the clones is absent; for the studies checked, an unresolved V gene accounts for under half, and the remainder has no known explanation. The sample table holds 95,000 to 120,000 clones, of which 91% were seen once. Together, the top ten hold over 0.6% of the sample. Patients with a history of autoimmune disease or receiving systemic immunosuppression were excluded from the trial. Peripheral blood for TCR sequencing was collected from all dose cohorts at baseline, on cycle 4 day 1, and on cycle 7 day 1. The samples were drawn from a first-in-human, open-label, multicenter phase I dose-escalation trial of ivuxolimab. Adults with locally advanced or metastatic head and neck squamous cell, hepatocellular, melanoma or renal cell carcinoma were enrolled in the trial. Before TCR sequencing, CD4+ T cells and CD8+ T cells were sorted from peripheral blood as separate populations.

In this chain, TRBV5-1 is recombined with TRBJ2-1; TRBD1 fits 7 bases in the junction. Sequenced here: CD4+ or CD8+ T cells sorted from blood, sampled in a trial of the OX40 agonist ivuxolimab. This clonotype originated in an adult with an advanced solid tumor such as melanoma, head and neck, liver or kidney cancer. The sequenced DNA: TGCGCCAGCAGCATCCGACAGGGTCCGAGTGAGCAGTTCTTC. Its translation is CASSIRQGPSEQFF.